A selection of T cell receptor beta chains follows, all from one sample in a study of cytomegalovirus exposure and HLA in healthy donors. The assay was immunoSEQ multiplex PCR, and TCRdb's table has in-frame clones only and misses some. The profile shows 110,000 or so clones, around 85% of them singletons. Source material: PBMCs. These receptors were taken from a man aged 18 to 35 in good health and CMV-seropositive. Each CDR3 is given with its conserved first and last residue. The D gene is left open where the match is weak. Rows give clone size only sometimes, using once, few, many, or a class for an expanded clone.

v_gene	abundance	j_gene	d_gene	CDR3aa	CDR3nt
TRBV19	NA	TRBJ2-7	NA	CASSIDRDYEQYF	TGTGCCAGTAGTATCGACAGAGACTACGAGCAGTACTTC
TRBV6-1	NA	TRBJ1-2	NA	CASSVTRGEPNYGYTF	TGTGCCAGCAGTGTTACTAGAGGAGAACCCAACTATGGCTACACCTTC
TRBV27	once	TRBJ1-2	TRBD1	CASSSTGGNSGYTF	TGTGCCAGCAGTTCGACAGGGGGCAACAGTGGCTACACCTTC
TRBV30	NA	TRBJ1-2	TRBD1	CAWSPGTGVNYGYTF	TGTGCCTGGAGTCCTGGGACAGGGGTTAACTATGGCTACACCTTC
TRBV7-9	NA	TRBJ2-5	TRBD1	CASSLRTGQETQYF	TGTGCCAGCAGCCTAAGGACAGGCCAAGAGACCCAGTACTTC
TRBV7-6	NA	TRBJ1-1	NA	CASSQTVDTEAFF	TGTGCCAGCAGCCAGACAGTTGACACTGAAGCTTTCTTT
TRBV5-1	NA	TRBJ2-2	TRBD1	CASSPQQGARTGELFF	TGCGCCAGCAGCCCACAACAGGGGGCTAGGACCGGGGAGCTGTTTTTT
TRBV9	NA	TRBJ2-1	NA	CASSGVGNEQFF	TGTGCCAGCAGCGGAGTCGGCAATGAGCAGTTCTTC
TRBV6-5	NA	TRBJ2-1	NA	CASSSRGYNEQFF	TGTGCCAGCAGTTCCAGAGGATACAATGAGCAGTTCTTC
TRBV19	many	TRBJ1-6	TRBD1	CASLKTGGYNSPLHF	TGTGCCAGTCTTAAGACAGGGGGCTATAATTCACCCCTCCACTTT
TRBV27	NA	TRBJ2-1	NA	CASSLIGTGYNEQFF	TGTGCCAGCAGTTTAATCGGAACGGGATACAATGAGCAGTTCTTC
TRBV19	NA	TRBJ2-7	TRBD2	CASSPSGALYEQYF	TGTGCCAGTAGTCCCAGCGGGGCCCTCTACGAGCAGTACTTC
TRBV4-1	NA	TRBJ1-6	NA	CASSLAGDNSPLHF	TGCGCCAGCAGTCTCGCGGGGGATAATTCACCCCTCCACTTT
TRBV7-9	NA	TRBJ2-1	NA	CASSLAGAYNEQFF	TGTGCCAGCAGCTTAGCCGGGGCCTACAATGAGCAGTTCTTC
TRBV7-2	NA	TRBJ1-3	NA	CASSLAAANSGNTIYF	TGTGCCAGCAGCTTAGCGGCGGCCAACTCTGGAAACACCATATATTTT
TRBV12-5	NA	TRBJ2-7	TRBD1	CASGLVTGTGGSYEQYF	TGTGCTAGTGGTTTGGTAACAGGGACAGGGGGCTCCTACGAGCAGTACTTC
TRBV7-2	NA	TRBJ1-5	NA	CASSLEPLNQPQHF	TGTGCCAGCAGCTTAGAGCCGCTCAATCAGCCCCAGCATTTT
TRBV6-1	NA	TRBJ1-2	NA	CASRRSPNYGYTF	TGTGCCAGCAGAAGAAGCCCTAACTATGGCTACACCTTC
TRBV2	once	TRBJ2-7	NA	CASSGGSRRDEQYF	TGTGCCAGCAGTGGCGGCAGCCGGAGAGACGAGCAGTACTTC
TRBV5-4	NA	TRBJ2-2	NA	CASSLSTTGELFF	TGTGCCAGCAGCTTATCTACCACCGGGGAGCTGTTTTTT
TRBV19	NA	TRBJ1-2	NA	CASGPPHGYTF	TGTGCCAGTGGGCCCCCCCATGGCTACACCTTC
TRBV28	NA	TRBJ1-6	TRBD1	CASSLYHGTGSYSPLHF	TGTGCCAGCAGTTTATATCATGGGACAGGGAGTTATTCACCCCTCCACTTT
TRBV6-6	NA	TRBJ2-7	TRBD1	CASKPIRDRDGQYF	TGTGCCAGCAAACCAATCCGGGACAGGGATGGGCAGTACTTC
TRBV10-3	few	TRBJ1-5	NA	CAIRETGNQPQHF	TGTGCCATCAGAGAGACAGGTAATCAGCCCCAGCATTTT
TRBV18	NA	TRBJ2-2	NA	CASSPPRRRTGELFF	TGTGCCAGCTCACCCCCGCGCAGGCGCACCGGGGAGCTGTTTTTT
TRBV15	NA	TRBJ1-1	NA	CATPLAGYLNTEAFF	TGTGCCACCCCGTTGGCAGGGTATTTGAACACTGAAGCTTTCTTT
TRBV21-1	NA	TRBJ2-3	NA	CASSKGTSGGTDTQYF	TGTGCCAGCAGCAAAGGGACTAGCGGGGGCACAGATACGCAGTATTTT
TRBV7-8	NA	TRBJ2-3	NA	CASSLATRPGTDTQYF	TGTGCCAGCAGCTTAGCGACTCGACCGGGCACAGATACGCAGTATTTT
TRBV4-1	NA	TRBJ2-7	NA	CASSRLDLSSYEQYF	TGCGCCAGCAGCCGTCTGGACTTAAGCTCCTACGAGCAGTACTTC
TRBV18	NA	TRBJ2-7	NA	CASSPKPDTEQYF	TGTGCCAGCTCACCAAAACCAGACACCGAGCAGTACTTC
TRBV5-1	NA	TRBJ1-2	TRBD1	CASSGNRGQLNYGYTF	TGCGCCAGCTCGGGCAATAGGGGGCAACTTAACTATGGCTACACCTTC
TRBV4-1	NA	TRBJ2-5	NA	CASSQPWAWEDQYF	TGCGCCAGCAGCCAACCTTGGGCGTGGGAGGACCAGTACTTC
TRBV2	NA	TRBJ1-3	NA	CASSDGHYSGNTIYF	TGTGCCAGCAGTGACGGTCATTACTCTGGAAACACCATATATTTT
TRBV4-1	NA	TRBJ1-4	NA	CASSQVGNTGNEKLFF	TGCGCCAGCAGCCAAGTAGGTAATACAGGCAATGAAAAACTGTTTTTT
TRBV28	NA	TRBJ1-2	TRBD1	CASSRQGSTTGYTF	TGTGCCAGCAGTCGACAGGGCTCTACTACGGGCTACACCTTC
TRBV2	NA	TRBJ1-2	NA	CASSVPRTGYGYTF	TGTGCCAGCAGTGTTCCCCGGACTGGATATGGCTACACCTTC
TRBV2	NA	TRBJ2-1	TRBD2	CASSLRGGRNEQFF	TGTGCCAGCAGTTTGCGGGGGGGCAGAAATGAGCAGTTCTTC
TRBV5-6	NA	TRBJ1-3	TRBD1	CASSLTAGGRSGNTIYF	TGTGCCAGCAGCCTGACCGCAGGGGGAAGGTCTGGAAACACCATATATTTT
TRBV28	few	TRBJ1-6	NA	CASSLGLANSPLHF	TGTGCCAGCAGTTTAGGCCTCGCAAATTCACCCCTCCACTTT
TRBV7-2	once	TRBJ2-7	NA	CASSYGQGGAYEQYF	TGTGCCAGCAGCTATGGGCAGGGGGGCGCCTACGAGCAGTACTTC
TRBV6-6	NA	TRBJ2-7	NA	CASRSTGYSYEQYF	TGTGCCAGCAGATCGACAGGATACTCCTACGAGCAGTACTTC
TRBV7-8	NA	TRBJ2-7	TRBD2	CASSSTLLAGGPRYEQYF	TGTGCCAGCAGCTCCACCCTCTTGGCGGGGGGGCCAAGATACGAGCAGTACTTC
TRBV4-1	once	TRBJ2-6	NA	CASSQDITRLSGANVLTF	TGCGCCAGCAGCCAAGATATTACGCGTTTGTCTGGGGCCAACGTCCTGACTTTC
TRBV2	NA	TRBJ1-5	NA	CASSAQGQENQPQHF	TGTGCCAGCAGCGCTCAGGGGCAGGAGAATCAGCCCCAGCATTTT
TRBV5-6	NA	TRBJ1-5	NA	CASSIQAGSNQPQHF	TGTGCCAGCAGCATCCAGGCGGGAAGCAATCAGCCCCAGCATTTT
TRBV28	NA	TRBJ2-5	NA	CASSPRVGYVRETQYF	TGTGCCAGCAGTCCCAGGGTCGGGTATGTCAGAGAGACCCAGTACTTC
TRBV4-2	once	TRBJ2-2	TRBD2	CASSQDTLGGAGELFF	TGTGCCAGCAGCCAAGATACACTTGGGGGGGCCGGGGAGCTGTTTTTT
TRBV11-2	NA	TRBJ1-3	NA	CASSLSDRRRDTIYF	TGTGCCAGCAGCTTATCGGACCGAAGGCGGGACACCATATATTTT
TRBV7-2	NA	TRBJ2-3	TRBD2	CASSLVGGHGGSDTQYF	TGTGCCAGCAGCTTAGTGGGAGGGCACGGGGGGTCAGATACGCAGTATTTT
TRBV9	NA	TRBJ2-5	NA	CASSQEWAGQETQYF	TGTGCCAGCAGTCAAGAATGGGCGGGGCAAGAGACCCAGTACTTC